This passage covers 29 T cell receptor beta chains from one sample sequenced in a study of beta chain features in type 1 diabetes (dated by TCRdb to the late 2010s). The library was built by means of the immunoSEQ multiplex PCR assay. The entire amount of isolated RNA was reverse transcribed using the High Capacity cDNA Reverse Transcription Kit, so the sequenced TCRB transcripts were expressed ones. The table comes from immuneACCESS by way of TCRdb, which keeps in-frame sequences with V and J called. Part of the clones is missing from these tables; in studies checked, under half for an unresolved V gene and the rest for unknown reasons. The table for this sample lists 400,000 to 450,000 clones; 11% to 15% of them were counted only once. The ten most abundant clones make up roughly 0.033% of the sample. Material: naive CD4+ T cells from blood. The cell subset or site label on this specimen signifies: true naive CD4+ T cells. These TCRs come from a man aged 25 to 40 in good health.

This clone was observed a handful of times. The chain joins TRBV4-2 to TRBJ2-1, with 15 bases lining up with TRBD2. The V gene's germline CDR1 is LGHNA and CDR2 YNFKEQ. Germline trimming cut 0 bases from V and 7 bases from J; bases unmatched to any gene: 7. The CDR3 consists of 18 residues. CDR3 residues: CASSQDGGTSGRLNEQFF. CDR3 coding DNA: TGTGCCAGCAGCCAAGATGGAGGGACTAGCGGGAGGTTGAATGAGCAGTTCTTC.

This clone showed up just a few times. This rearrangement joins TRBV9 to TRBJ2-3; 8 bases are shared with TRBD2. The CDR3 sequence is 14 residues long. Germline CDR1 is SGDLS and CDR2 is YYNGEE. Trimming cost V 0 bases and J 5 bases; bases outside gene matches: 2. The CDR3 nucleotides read TGTGCCAGCAGCGTAGTTACTAGCGGAGATACGCAGTATTTT. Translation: CASSVVTSGDTQYF.

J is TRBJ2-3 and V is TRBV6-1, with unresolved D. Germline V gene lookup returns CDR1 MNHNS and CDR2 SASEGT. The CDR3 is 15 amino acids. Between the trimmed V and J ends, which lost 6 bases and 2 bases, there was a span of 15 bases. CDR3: CASRLQVSNTDTQYF. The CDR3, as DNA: TGTGCCAGCAGATTGCAGGTCAGCAACACAGATACGCAGTATTTT.

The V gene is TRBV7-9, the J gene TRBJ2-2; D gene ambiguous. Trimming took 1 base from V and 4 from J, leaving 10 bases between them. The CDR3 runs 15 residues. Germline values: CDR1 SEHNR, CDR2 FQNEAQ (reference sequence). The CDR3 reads CASSLGRASTGELFF. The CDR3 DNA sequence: TGTGCCAGCAGCTTAGGTAGGGCCAGCACCGGGGAGCTGTTTTTT.

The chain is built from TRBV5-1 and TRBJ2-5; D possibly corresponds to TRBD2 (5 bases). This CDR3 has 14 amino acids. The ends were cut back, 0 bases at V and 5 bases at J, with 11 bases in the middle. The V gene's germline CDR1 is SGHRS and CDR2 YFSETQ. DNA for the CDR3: TGCGCCAGCAGCTTGGAGGCTAGCAGCGAGACCCAGTACTTC. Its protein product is CASSLEASSETQYF.

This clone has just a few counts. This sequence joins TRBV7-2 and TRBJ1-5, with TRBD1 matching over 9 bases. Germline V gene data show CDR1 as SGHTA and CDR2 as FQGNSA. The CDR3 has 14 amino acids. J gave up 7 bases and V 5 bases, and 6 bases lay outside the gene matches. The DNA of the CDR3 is TGTGCCAGCAGCCAGGACAGGGGAAACCAGCCCCAGCATTTT. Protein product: CASSQDRGNQPQHF.

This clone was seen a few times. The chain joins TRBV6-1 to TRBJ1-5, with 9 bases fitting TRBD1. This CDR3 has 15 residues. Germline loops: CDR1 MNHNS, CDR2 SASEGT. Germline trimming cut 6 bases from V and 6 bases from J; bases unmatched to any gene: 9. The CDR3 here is CASRVDRGGSQPQHF. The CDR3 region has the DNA TGTGCCAGCAGAGTGGACAGGGGCGGGAGTCAGCCCCAGCATTTT.

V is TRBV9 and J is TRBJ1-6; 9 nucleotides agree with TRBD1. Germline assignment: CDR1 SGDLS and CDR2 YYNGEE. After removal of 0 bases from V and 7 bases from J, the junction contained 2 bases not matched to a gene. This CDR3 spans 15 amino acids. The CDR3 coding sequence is TGTGCCAGCAGCGTAGTGGGACAGGGAAATTCACCCCTCCACTTT. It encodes CASSVVGQGNSPLHF.

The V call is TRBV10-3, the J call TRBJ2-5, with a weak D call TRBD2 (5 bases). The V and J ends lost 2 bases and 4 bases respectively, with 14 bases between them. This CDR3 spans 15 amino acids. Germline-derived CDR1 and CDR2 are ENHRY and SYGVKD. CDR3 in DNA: TGTGCCATCAGTGAGGGTCGAGGGATGGGAGAGACCCAGTACTTC. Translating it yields CAISEGRGMGETQYF.

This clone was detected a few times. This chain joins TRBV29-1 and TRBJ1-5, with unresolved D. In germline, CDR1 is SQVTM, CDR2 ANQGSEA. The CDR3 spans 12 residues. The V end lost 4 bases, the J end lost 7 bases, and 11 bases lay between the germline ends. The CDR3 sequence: CSVAGEGQPQHF. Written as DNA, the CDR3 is TGCAGCGTTGCGGGTGAAGGACAGCCCCAGCATTTT.

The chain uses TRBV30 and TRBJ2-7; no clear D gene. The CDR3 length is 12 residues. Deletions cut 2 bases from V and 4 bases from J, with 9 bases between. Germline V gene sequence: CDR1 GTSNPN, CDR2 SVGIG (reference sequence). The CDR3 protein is CAWSSMNYEQYV. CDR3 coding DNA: TGTGCCTGGAGTTCGATGAATTACGAGCAGTACGTC.

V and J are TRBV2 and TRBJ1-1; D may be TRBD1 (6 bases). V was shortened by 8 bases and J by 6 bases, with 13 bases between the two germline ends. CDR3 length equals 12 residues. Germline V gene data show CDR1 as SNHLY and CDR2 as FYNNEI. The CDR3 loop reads CASGGQISEAFF. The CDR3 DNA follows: TGTGCCAGCGGGGGCCAAATCTCTGAAGCTTTCTTT. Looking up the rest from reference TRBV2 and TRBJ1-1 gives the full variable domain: EPEVTQTPSHQVTQMGQEVILRCVPISNHLYFYWYRQILGQKVEFLVSFYNNEISEKSEIFDDQFSVERPDGSNFTLKIRSTKLEDSAMYFCASGGQISEAFFGQGTRLTVV.

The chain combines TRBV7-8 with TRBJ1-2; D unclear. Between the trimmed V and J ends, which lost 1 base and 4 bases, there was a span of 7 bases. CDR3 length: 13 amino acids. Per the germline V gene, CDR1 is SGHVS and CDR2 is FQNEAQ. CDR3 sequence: CASSLEGTYGYTF. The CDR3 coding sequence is TGTGCCAGCAGCTTAGAGGGTACCTATGGCTACACCTTC.

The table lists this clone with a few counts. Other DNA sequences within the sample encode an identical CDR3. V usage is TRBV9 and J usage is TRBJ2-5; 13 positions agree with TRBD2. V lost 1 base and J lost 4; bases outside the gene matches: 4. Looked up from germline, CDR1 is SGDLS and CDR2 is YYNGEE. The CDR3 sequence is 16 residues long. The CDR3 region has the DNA TGTGCCAGCAGCGTAACTAGCGGGGGGGTCTTAGAGACCCAGTACTTC. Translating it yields CASSVTSGGVLETQYF.

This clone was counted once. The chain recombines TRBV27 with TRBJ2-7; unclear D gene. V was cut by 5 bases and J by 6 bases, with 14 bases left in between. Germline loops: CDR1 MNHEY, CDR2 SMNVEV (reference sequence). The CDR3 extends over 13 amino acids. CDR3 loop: CASSLSRSTEQYV. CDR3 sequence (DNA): TGTGCCAGCAGTCTCTCTAGGTCTACCGAGCAGTACGTC.

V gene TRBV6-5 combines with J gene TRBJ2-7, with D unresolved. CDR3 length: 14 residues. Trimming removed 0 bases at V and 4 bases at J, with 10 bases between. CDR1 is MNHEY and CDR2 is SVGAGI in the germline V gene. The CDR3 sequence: CASSYSVAGYEQYF. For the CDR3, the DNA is TGTGCCAGCAGTTACTCGGTTGCCGGTTACGAGCAGTACTTC.

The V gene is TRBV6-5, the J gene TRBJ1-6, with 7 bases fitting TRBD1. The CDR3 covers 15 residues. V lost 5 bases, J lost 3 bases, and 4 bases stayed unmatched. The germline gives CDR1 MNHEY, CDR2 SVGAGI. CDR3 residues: CASSTGTVYNSPLHF. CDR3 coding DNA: TGTGCCAGCAGTACCGGGACAGTCTATAATTCACCCCTCCACTTT.

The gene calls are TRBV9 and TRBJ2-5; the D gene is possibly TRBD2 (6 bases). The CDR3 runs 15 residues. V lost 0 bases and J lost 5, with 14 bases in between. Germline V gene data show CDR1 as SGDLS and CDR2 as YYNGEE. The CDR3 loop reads CASSVGWNSGETQYF. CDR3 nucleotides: TGTGCCAGCAGCGTAGGTTGGAACAGCGGGGAGACCCAGTACTTC.

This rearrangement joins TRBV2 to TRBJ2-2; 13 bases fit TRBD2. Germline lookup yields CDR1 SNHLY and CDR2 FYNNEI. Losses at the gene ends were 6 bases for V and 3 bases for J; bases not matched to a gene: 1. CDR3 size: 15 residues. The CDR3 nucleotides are TGTGCCAGCAGGGGACTAGCGGGGTACACCGGGGAGCTGTTTTTT. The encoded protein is CASRGLAGYTGELFF.

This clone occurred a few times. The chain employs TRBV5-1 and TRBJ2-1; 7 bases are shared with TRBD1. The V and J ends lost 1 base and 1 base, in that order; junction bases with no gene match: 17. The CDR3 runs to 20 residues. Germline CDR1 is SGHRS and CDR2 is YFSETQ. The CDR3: CASSLTRGGSFPGSYNEQFF. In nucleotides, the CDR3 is TGCGCCAGCAGCTTGACCAGAGGGGGCAGCTTTCCAGGGTCCTACAATGAGCAGTTCTTC.

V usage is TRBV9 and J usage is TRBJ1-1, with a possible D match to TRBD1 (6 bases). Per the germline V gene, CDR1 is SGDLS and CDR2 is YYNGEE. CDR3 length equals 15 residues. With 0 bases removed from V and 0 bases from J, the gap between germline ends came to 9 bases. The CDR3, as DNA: TGTGCCAGCAGCGTAGGGCAGGGGTTGAACACTGAAGCTTTCTTT. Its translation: CASSVGQGLNTEAFF.

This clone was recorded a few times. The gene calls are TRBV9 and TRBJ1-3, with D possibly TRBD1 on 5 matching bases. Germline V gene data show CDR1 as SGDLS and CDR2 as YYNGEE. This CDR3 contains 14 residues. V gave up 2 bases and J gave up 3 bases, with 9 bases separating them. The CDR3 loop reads CASSVQGDGNTIYF. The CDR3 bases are TGTGCCAGCAGCGTCCAGGGCGATGGAAACACCATATATTTT.

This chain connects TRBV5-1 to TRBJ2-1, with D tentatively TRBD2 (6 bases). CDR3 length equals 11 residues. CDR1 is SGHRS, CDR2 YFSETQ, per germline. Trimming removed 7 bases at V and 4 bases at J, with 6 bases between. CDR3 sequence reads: CASRGYNEQFF. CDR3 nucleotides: TGCGCCAGCCGGGGGTACAATGAGCAGTTCTTC.

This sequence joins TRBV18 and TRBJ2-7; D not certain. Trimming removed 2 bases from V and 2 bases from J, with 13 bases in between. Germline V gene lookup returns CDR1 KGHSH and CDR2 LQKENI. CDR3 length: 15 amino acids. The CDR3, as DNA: TGTGCCAGCTCACCAACTCAACCACCACCCTACGAGCAGTACTTC. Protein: CASSPTQPPPYEQYF.

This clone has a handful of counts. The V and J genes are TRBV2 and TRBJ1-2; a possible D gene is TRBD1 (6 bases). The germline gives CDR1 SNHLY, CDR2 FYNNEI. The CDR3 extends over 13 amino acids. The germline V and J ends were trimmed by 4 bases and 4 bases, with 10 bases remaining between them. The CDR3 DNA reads TGTGCCAGCAGTGTTAGGGACACCTATGGCTACACCTTC. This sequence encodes CASSVRDTYGYTF.

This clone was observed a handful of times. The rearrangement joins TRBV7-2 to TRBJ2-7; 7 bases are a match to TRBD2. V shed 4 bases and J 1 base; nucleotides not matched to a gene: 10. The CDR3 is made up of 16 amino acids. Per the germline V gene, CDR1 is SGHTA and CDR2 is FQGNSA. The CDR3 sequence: CASSSSRLAVSYEQYF. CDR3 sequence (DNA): TGTGCCAGCAGCTCTTCTCGGCTAGCGGTATCCTACGAGCAGTACTTC.

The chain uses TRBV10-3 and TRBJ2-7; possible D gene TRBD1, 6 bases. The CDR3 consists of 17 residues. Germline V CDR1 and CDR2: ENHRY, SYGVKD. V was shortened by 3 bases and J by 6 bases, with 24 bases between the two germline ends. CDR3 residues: CAISDDWFGGRLLEQYV. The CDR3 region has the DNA TGTGCCATCAGTGATGATTGGTTTGGGGGCAGACTACTCGAGCAGTACGTC.

The CDR3 here is CSVEDPADYGYTF. In DNA, the CDR3 is TGCAGCGTTGAAGACCCCGCCGACTATGGCTACACCTTC. The chain carries TRBV29-1 and TRBJ1-2; D gene unclear. Germline V gives CDR1 SQVTM, CDR2 ANQGSEA. This CDR3 is built from 13 residues. V dropped 0 bases and J dropped 3 bases, with 8 bases sitting between them.

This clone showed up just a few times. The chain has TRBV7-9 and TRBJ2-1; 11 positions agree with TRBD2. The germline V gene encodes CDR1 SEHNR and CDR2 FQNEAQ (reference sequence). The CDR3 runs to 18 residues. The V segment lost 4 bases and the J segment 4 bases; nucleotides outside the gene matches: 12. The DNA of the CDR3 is TGTGCCAGCAGCTGGGAAGTACTAGCGGGAGATTTGTACAATGAGCAGTTCTTC. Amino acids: CASSWEVLAGDLYNEQFF.